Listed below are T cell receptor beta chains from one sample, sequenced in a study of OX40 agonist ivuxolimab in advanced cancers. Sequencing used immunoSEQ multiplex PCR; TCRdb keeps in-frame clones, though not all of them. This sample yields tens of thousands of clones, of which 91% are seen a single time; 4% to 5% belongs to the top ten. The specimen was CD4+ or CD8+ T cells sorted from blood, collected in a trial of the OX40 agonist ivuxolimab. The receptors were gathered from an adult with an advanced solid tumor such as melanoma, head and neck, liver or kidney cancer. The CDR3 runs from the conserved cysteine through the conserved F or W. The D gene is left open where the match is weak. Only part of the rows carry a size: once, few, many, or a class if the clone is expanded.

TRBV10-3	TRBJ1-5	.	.	CAISESPSNQPQHF	TGTGCCATCAGTGAGTCTCCTAGCAATCAGCCCCAGCATTTT
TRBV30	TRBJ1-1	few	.	CAWTPQGRKFMNTEAFF	TGTGCCTGGACACCGCAGGGCAGAAAATTCATGAACACTGAAGCTTTCTTT
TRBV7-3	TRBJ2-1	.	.	CASSRGLDVGNEQFF	TGTGCCAGCAGCCGGGGACTTGATGTGGGGAATGAGCAGTTCTTC
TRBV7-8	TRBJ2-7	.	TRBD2	CASSRLAGGLEQYF	TGTGCCAGCAGCCGACTAGCGGGAGGTCTGGAGCAGTACTTC
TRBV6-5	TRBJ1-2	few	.	CASNKGLNYGYTF	TGTGCCAGCAACAAGGGACTTAACTATGGCTACACCTTC
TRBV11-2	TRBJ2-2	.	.	CASSLETGATGELFF	TGTGCCAGCAGCTTAGAGACGGGGGCGACCGGGGAGCTGTTTTTT
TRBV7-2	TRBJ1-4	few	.	CASSLDEKLFF	TGTGCCAGCAGCTTAGATGAAAAACTGTTTTTT
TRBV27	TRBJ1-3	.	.	CASSTTGSSGNTIYF	TGTGCCAGCAGTACGACAGGTAGCTCTGGAAACACCATATATTTT
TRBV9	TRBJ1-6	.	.	CASSVGAGYNSPLHF	TGTGCCAGCAGCGTAGGGGCCGGTTATAATTCACCCCTCCACTTT
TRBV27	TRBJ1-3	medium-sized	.	CASSLSTSYGNTIYF	TGTGCCAGCAGTTTATCGACTAGTTACGGAAACACCATATATTTT
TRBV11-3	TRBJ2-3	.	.	CASSFNGWGGTDTQYF	TGTGCCAGCAGCTTCAACGGGTGGGGTGGTACAGATACGCAGTATTTT
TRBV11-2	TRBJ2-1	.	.	CASSPGLRNEQFF	TGTGCCAGCAGCCCCGGACTCCGAAATGAGCAGTTCTTC
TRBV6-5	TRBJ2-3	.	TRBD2	CASSYLAGGADTQYF	TGTGCCAGCAGTTACCTAGCGGGAGGAGCAGATACGCAGTATTTT
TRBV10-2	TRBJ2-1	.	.	CASSDNRGRDEQFF	TGCGCCAGCAGTGATAACCGGGGTCGGGATGAGCAGTTCTTC
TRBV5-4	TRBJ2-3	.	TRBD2	CASSSTGTRVGDTQYF	TGTGCCAGCAGCTCGACCGGGACTAGAGTGGGGGATACGCAGTATTTT